Sequencing of this T cell receptor (beta chain) was carried out in a study of beta chain features in type 1 diabetes. This clone was counted ten times or more. Expressed TCRB transcripts were sequenced, since all the RNA that had been isolated was reverse transcribed. The method was immunoSEQ multiplex PCR; TCRdb's version includes in-frame clones alone and lacks a portion of them. This table has 250,000 to 350,000 clones, 14% appearing once. The sequence was collected from a man aged 25-45 years in good health. Sequencing input: central memory CD4+ T cells from blood.

The DNA of the CDR3 is TGTGCCAGCAGCTTAACGGGACCGACTATCCACAATGAGCAGTTCTTC. This gives the protein CASSLTGPTIHNEQFF. The chain employs TRBV7-2 and TRBJ2-1; D possibly matches TRBD1 or TRBD2 (5 bases each). This CDR3 region has 16 residues. Per the germline V gene, CDR1 is SGHTA and CDR2 is FQGNSA. Trimming removed 2 bases from V and 5 bases from J, with 16 bases in between.